This TCR beta chain was identified during a study of Ad26.COV2.S vaccination and SARS-CoV-2 variants. Study overall: The study gave Ad26.COV2.S intramuscularly, once or twice 56 days apart.

The CDR3 is 17 amino acids. V shed 3 bases and J shed 0 bases, with 17 bases lying between them. The germline gives CDR1 MGHDK, CDR2 SYGVNS. Treatment given: around 19 received Ad26.COV2.S at low or high dose, single or two shots; a few received placebo; per-sample allocation not given. Material that was analyzed had been drawn on day 63 after the first vaccine or placebo injection. A word on this clone: The antigen remains unidentified.

TCRdb's copy holds only in-frame clones and misses some; the assay was immunoSEQ multiplex PCR. This table holds a few hundred thousand clones, less than 95% found once. Study findings and constraints: Reportedly, spike-specific CD8+ and CD4+ T cell responses achieved substantial breadth once vaccination had taken place.

The receptor's source is a person between 18 and 60 years old who received the Ad26.COV2.S COVID-19 vaccine or a placebo. This rearrangement joins TRBV25-1 to TRBJ1-2; D is perhaps TRBD1 (6 bases). The sample was peripheral blood, taken in a trial of Ad26.COV2.S vaccine versus placebo. The CDR3 here is CASSDYRAGYSNYGYTF. CDR3 nucleotides: TGTGCCAGCAGTGACTACAGGGCAGGGTATTCTAACTATGGCTACACCTTC.